This entry concerns a single TCR beta chain. CDR1 and CDR2 from the germline V gene are SEHNR and FQNEAQ (reference sequence). The CDR3 runs to 12 residues. Sequenced by immunoSEQ multiplex PCR; TCRdb stores in-frame clones only, minus some. This table holds more than 45,000 clones, approximately 90% found once. This record comes from a study of OX40 agonist ivuxolimab in advanced cancers. The sample here was CD4+ or CD8+ T cells sorted from blood, taken in a trial of the OX40 agonist ivuxolimab. This TCR was recovered from an adult with an advanced solid tumor such as melanoma, head and neck, liver or kidney cancer. V is TRBV7-9 and J is TRBJ2-3; D is possibly TRBD1 or TRBD2 (5 bases each). CDR3 residues: CGGGASTDTQYF. The CDR3 DNA follows: TGTGGTGGGGGAGCTAGCACAGATACGCAGTATTTT.